This entry concerns a single T cell receptor beta chain. This clone was recorded many times. Its antigen has not been determined. The DNA ends 3 residues before the CDR3 does, and the rest of the CDR3 is filled in from the germline J gene. These data originate in a study of T cell clonality in common variable immunodeficiency (dated by TCRdb to between 2014 and 2016). The investigation overall reported the following: Correlations between repertoire features and clinical complications were limited by patient heterogeneity within the CVID cohort. Although equal DNA input was used, an average of approximately 82,000 unique sequences per sample was obtained for controls, compared with approximately 30,000 for CVID samples. Fewer TCRbeta clones were shared among CVID subjects than among healthy controls (p < 0.0001). According to the authors, figuring out what caused the increased clonality in CVID would require sequencing the repertoires of T cell subpopulations. TCRbeta clonality was higher in CVID subjects than in healthy controls (t-test p = 0.018), and the increase was most characteristic of about a third of subjects. Fewer deletions and N-nucleotide insertions were reportedly observed in CVID TCRbeta sequences, and highly modified clones with 13 or more V deletions were reportedly absent from CVID TCRbeta sequences.

Equivalent amounts of genomic DNA from CVID and control samples were used as sequencing input. For every sample, a 60 bp segment covering the rearranged TCRbeta CDR3 region was amplified and then sequenced. The immunoSEQ assay, a bias-corrected multiplex PCR combined with high-throughput sequencing, was used for TCRbeta amplification. In the authors' own workflow: Every unique nucleotide sequence counted as a clone and was annotated with V, D and J genes, copy number and frequency. Sequences were labeled productive if in frame, and non-productive if out of frame or containing stop codons. As previously described, clonality was calculated on the basis of Shannon's entropy. The predicted amino acid sequences of productive clones were used to derive the mean CDR3 Kyte-Doolittle hydropathy. Scaled V gene usage was hierarchically clustered using Manhattan distance and complete linkage with the R hclust function. To assess clone sharing by CDR3 amino acid sequence, 12 repertoires per group were resampled over 100 rounds. Repertoires were searched for approximately 70 published EBV-specific and some 240 published CMV-specific TCRbeta sequences. Two CVID samples that yielded fewer than 10,000 sequences were excluded from the analysis, so approximately 40 CVID repertoires were retained. TCRdb took this table from immuneACCESS and kept in-frame rearrangements with V and J called. Such tables lack part of the clones; where checked against another copy, unresolved V genes explain under half of the gap, and the rest is unexplained. V and J calls and clone size are as listed in that table; D and trimming were resolved from the DNA. For this sample, approximately 42,000 clones are listed, none of them singletons. The ten largest clones capture around 1.4% of the sample.

Most of the CVID patients and most of the healthy controls were of Caucasian heritage. From each donor, about 5 to 8.5 ml of heparinized peripheral whole blood was collected. Genomic DNA from adults with common variable immune deficiency (CVID) and from healthy adult controls was used for sequencing of TCRbeta CDR3 repertoires. There were approximately 22 healthy adult volunteers in the control group (approximately 12 female and some ten male), ranging in age from about 23 to 75 years, with a mean age of about 36. To isolate peripheral blood mononuclear cells, diluted blood was subjected to density centrifugation over Hypaque 1077 or Ficoll-Paque. Genomic DNA was obtained from unsorted mononuclear cells using either Qiagen column purification or a centrifugation-based method. The germline V gene encodes CDR1 DFQATT and CDR2 SNEGSKA (reference sequence). Trimming removed 6 bases from V and 5 bases from J, leaving 13 bases between the germline ends. The CDR3 goes from the cysteine to the phenylalanine over 12 residues. The DNA covers only part of the CDR3, 27 bases in frame from base 1.

This TCR came from a person between 18 and 70 years old in good health. The chain joins TRBV20-1 to TRBJ2-5; TRBD2 is perhaps the D gene, given 5 matching bases. The sample consisted of peripheral blood mononuclear cells. The CDR3 protein is CSAPPGGETQYF. CDR3 DNA, as far as it was read: TGCAGTGCCCCCCCGGGCGGGGAGACC.